The 21 T cell receptor beta chains in this list originate from one sample, sequenced in a study of cytomegalovirus exposure and HLA in healthy donors. PCR amplification relied on 60 Vbeta primers (plus 13 Jbeta primers). Assay used: immunoSEQ multiplex PCR; TCRdb lists only in-frame clones, some missing. The table lists some 75,000 clones. The sequencing input was PBMCs. All receptors derive from a female donor in good health and CMV-seropositive.

As concerns this clone: The same CDR3 is also encoded by other DNA sequences in this sample. This rearrangement joins TRBV29-1 to TRBJ2-7, with 7 bases fitting TRBD1. The V and J ends lost 6 bases and 2 bases, in that order; junction bases with no gene match: 1. The germline CDR1 and CDR2 sequences are SQVTM and ANQGSEA. CDR3 size: 11 residues. CDR3 in amino acids: CSVGGPYEQYF. The CDR3 DNA reads TGCAGCGTAGGGGGCCCCTACGAGCAGTACTTC.

This sequence joins TRBV9 and TRBJ2-7; D possibly corresponds to TRBD2 (6 bases). The CDR3 is 14 amino acids. Germline loops: CDR1 SGDLS, CDR2 YYNGEE. Deletions cut 2 bases from V and 2 bases from J, with 11 bases between. This chain's CDR3 is CASSVGDSTYEQYF. In DNA, the CDR3 is TGTGCCAGCAGCGTGGGGGACTCCACCTACGAGCAGTACTTC.

This chain connects TRBV4-3 to TRBJ1-2; TRBD1 matches 7 bases. J lost 7 bases, V lost 0 bases, and 5 bases had no gene match. This CDR3 is 14 amino acids long. CDR1 LGHNA and CDR2 YSLEER come from the germline V gene. The CDR3 DNA follows: TGCGCCAGCAGCCAAGATACACAGGGGCCTGGCTACACCTTC. Translated: CASSQDTQGPGYTF.

V gene TRBV30 combines with J gene TRBJ1-4, with D unresolved. Germline V CDR1 and CDR2: GTSNPN, SVGIG (reference sequence). Trimming left V 8 bases short and J 1 base short, with 5 bases between. The CDR3 spans 11 residues. The CDR3 DNA is TGTGCCCGGGGAACTAATGAAAAACTGTTTTTT. Translation gives CARGTNEKLFF. Supplemented by reference TRBV30 and TRBJ1-4, the full variable domain reads SQTIHQWPATLVQPVGSPLSLECTVEGTSNPNLYWYRQAAGRGLQLLFYSVGIGQISSEVPQNLSASRPQDRQFILSSKKLLLSDSGFYLCARGTNEKLFFGSGTQLSVL.

V and J are TRBV19 and TRBJ1-2; D remains ambiguous. Germline V lookup: CDR1 LNHDA, CDR2 SQIVND (reference sequence). This CDR3 has 11 amino acids. Trimming left V 3 bases short and J 6 bases short, with 5 bases between. This CDR3 reads CASSIEDGYTF. The CDR3, as DNA: TGTGCCAGTAGTATCGAGGATGGCTACACCTTC.

This sequence joins TRBV29-1 and TRBJ1-5; TRBD1 might be the D (5 bases). The CDR3 contains 13 residues. Germline values: CDR1 SQVTM, CDR2 ANQGSEA. Trimming stripped 4 bases from V and 4 bases from J, with 11 bases between. The DNA for the CDR3 is TGCAGCGTTGGGACAAGCGTTAATCAGCCCCAGCATTTT. Translated, it gives CSVGTSVNQPQHF.

Regarding this clone: A junction boundary mismatches the germline segment, possibly from a read error. The genes are TRBV5-6 and TRBJ2-7; TRBD2 matches at 11 bases. Germline CDR1 and CDR2: SGHDT and YYEEEE. The CDR3 runs 14 residues. CDR3 sequence reads: CASSLDLAGGPTDF. CDR3 coding DNA: TGTGCCAGCAGCCTGGACTTAGCGGGAGGGCCGACTGACTTC.

This chain uses TRBV5-6 with TRBJ1-1; weak D call: TRBD1 (5 bases). The CDR3 has 13 amino acids. The germline V gene encodes CDR1 SGHDT and CDR2 YYEEEE. V was trimmed by 3 bases and J by 4 bases, leaving 10 bases between them. The CDR3 sequence: CASSWGGGTEAFF. The CDR3 DNA reads TGTGCCAGCAGCTGGGGCGGTGGCACTGAAGCTTTCTTT.

The V gene is TRBV28, the J gene TRBJ1-2, with a possible D match to TRBD1 (5 bases). V was pared by 5 bases and J by 8 bases, with 12 bases between. Germline lookup yields CDR1 MDHEN and CDR2 SYDVKM. CDR3 length: 12 residues. This CDR3 reads CASSGEGYGYTF. DNA of the CDR3: TGTGCCAGCAGTGGGGAGGGGTACGGCTACACCTTC.

The chain couples TRBV30 to TRBJ1-1; weak D call: TRBD1 (6 bases). Germline CDR1 reads GTSNPN; CDR2 reads SVGIG (reference sequence). V gave up 3 bases and J gave up 4 bases, with 12 bases separating them. This CDR3 spans 13 amino acids. CDR3 in amino acids: CAWRGTGLTEAFF. CDR3 bases: TGTGCCTGGAGGGGCACAGGGCTCACTGAAGCTTTCTTT.

The rearrangement uses TRBV7-8 and TRBJ2-7; possibly TRBD1 for D (5 bases). V was pared by 8 bases and J by 2 bases, with 19 bases between. This CDR3 is 15 amino acids long. Germline lookup yields CDR1 SGHVS and CDR2 FQNEAQ. The chain's CDR3 is CASWSPTQGPYEQYF. CDR3 bases: TGTGCCAGCTGGTCTCCTACGCAGGGCCCCTACGAGCAGTACTTC. The whole variable domain, remainder taken from reference TRBV7-8 and TRBJ2-7, is GAGVSQSPRYKVAKRGQDVALRCDPISGHVSLFWYQQALGQGPEFLTYFQNEAQLDKSGLPSDRFFAERPEGSVSTLKIQRTQQEDSAVYLCASWSPTQGPYEQYFGPGTRLTVT.

V and J are TRBV11-2 and TRBJ1-1, with TRBD1 as a possible D gene (5 bases). V lost 5 bases, J lost 11 bases, and 15 bases lay in between. This CDR3 has 12 amino acids. Per germline, CDR1 SGHAT and CDR2 FQNNGV. In nucleotides, the CDR3 is TGTGCCAGCAGCGTTTACAGGTTCGGCGCTTTCTTT. Translation: CASSVYRFGAFF.

The CDR3 DNA is TGCGCCAGCAGCTCCACGGGACAGGGGGCCGGCTACTATGGCTACACCTTC. Residues: CASSSTGQGAGYYGYTF. The chain carries TRBV5-1 and TRBJ1-2; 12 nucleotides align to TRBD1. The CDR3 contains 17 residues. J was trimmed by 3 bases and V by 3 bases; bases with no gene match: 9. The germline V gene has CDR1 SGHRS and CDR2 YFSETQ.

The V call is TRBV5-4, the J call TRBJ2-7, with 8 bases fitting TRBD2. V was clipped by 4 bases and J by 5 bases; unmatched bases: 11. The germline V gene has CDR1 SGHNT and CDR2 YYREEE (reference sequence). CDR3 length: 15 amino acids. CDR3 nucleotide sequence: TGTGCCAGCAGCGGGTCGGTAGCGGGGAGACACGAGCAGTACTTC. This encodes CASSGSVAGRHEQYF.

The chain uses TRBV5-6 and TRBJ1-5; 9 bases line up with TRBD1. Germline-derived CDR1 and CDR2 are SGHDT and YYEEEE. Trimming removed 2 bases from V and 9 bases from J; junction bases left unmatched: 9. This CDR3 spans 15 amino acids. CDR3 coding DNA: TGTGCCAGCAGCTTCCGGACAGGGGTAGGTTTGCCCCAGCATTTT. This codes for CASSFRTGVGLPQHF.

The genes are TRBV7-6 and TRBJ2-5; possible D gene TRBD2, 5 bases. Per the germline V gene, CDR1 is SGHVS and CDR2 is FNYEAQ. The CDR3 length is 14 residues. Deletions cut 5 bases from V and 9 bases from J, with 19 bases between. CDR3 nucleotides: TGTGCCAGCAGCCTCAGCGAACGGGCGGGCGCCCAGTACTTC. Translating gives CASSLSERAGAQYF.

In nucleotides, the CDR3 is TGTGCCAGCAGTTCGGGACAGGACAATCAGCCCCAGCATTTT. It codes for CASSSGQDNQPQHF. The J gene is TRBJ1-5, the V gene TRBV6-5; TRBD1 agrees at 8 bases. There are 14 residues in the CDR3. The germline gives CDR1 MNHEY, CDR2 SVGAGI. With 4 bases clipped from V and 3 bases from J, the junction kept 2 bases outside the gene matches.

CDR3 coding DNA: TGTGCCTGGAGTGGACAGACTAATGAAAAACTGTTTTTT. It translates to CAWSGQTNEKLFF. This chain joins TRBV30 and TRBJ1-4; D may be TRBD1 (5 bases). This CDR3 comprises 13 residues. Germline CDR1 reads GTSNPN; CDR2 reads SVGIG (reference sequence). Trimming removed 1 base from V and 2 bases from J, with 5 bases in between.

This chain uses TRBV6-4 with TRBJ2-3; D uncertain. V was trimmed by 5 bases and J by 2 bases, leaving 8 bases between them. Germline CDR1 is MRHNA and CDR2 is SNTAGT. This CDR3 spans 13 amino acids. Here the CDR3 DNA reads TGTGCCAGCAGTACGACTTTCACAGATACGCAGTATTTT. This gives the protein CASSTTFTDTQYF.

The chain couples TRBV19 to TRBJ2-5; the match to TRBD1 covers 8 bases. There are 15 residues in the CDR3. With 5 bases clipped from V and 4 bases from J, the junction kept 9 bases outside the gene matches. Germline V CDR1 and CDR2: LNHDA, SQIVND (reference sequence). As DNA, the CDR3 is TGTGCCAGTAGTCCTGACAGGGGCGGAGGAGAGACCCAGTACTTC. It yields the protein CASSPDRGGGETQYF.

The chain carries TRBV7-9 and TRBJ1-2; 7 nucleotides line up with TRBD1. Germline V gives CDR1 SEHNR, CDR2 FQNEAQ (reference sequence). V was clipped by 5 bases and J by 6 bases; unmatched bases: 3. This CDR3 region has 12 residues. The CDR3 DNA is TGTGCCAGCAGCCGAGGGGGCGATGGCTACACCTTC. Translation: CASSRGGDGYTF.